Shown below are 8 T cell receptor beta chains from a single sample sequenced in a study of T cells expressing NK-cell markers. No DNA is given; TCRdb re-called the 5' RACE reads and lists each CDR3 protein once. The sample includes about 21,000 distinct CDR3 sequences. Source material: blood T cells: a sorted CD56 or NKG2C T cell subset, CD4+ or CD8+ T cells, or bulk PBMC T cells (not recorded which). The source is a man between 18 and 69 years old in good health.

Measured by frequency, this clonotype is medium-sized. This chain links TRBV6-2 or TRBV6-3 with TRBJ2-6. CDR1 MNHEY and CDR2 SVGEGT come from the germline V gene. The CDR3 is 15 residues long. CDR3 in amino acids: CASSYQSSGANVLTF.

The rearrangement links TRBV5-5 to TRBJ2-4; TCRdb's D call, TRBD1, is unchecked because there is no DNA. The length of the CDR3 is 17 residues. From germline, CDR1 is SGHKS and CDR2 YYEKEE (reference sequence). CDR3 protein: CASSLATGHLAKNIQYF.

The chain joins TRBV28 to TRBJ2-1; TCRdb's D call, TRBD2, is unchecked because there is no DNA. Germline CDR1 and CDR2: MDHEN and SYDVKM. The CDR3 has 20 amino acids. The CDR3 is CASRTKYRQTSGSSINEQFF. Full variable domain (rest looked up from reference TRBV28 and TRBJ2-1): DVKVTQSSRYLVKRTGEKVFLECVQDMDHENMFWYRQDPGLGLRLIYFSYDVKMKEKGDIPEGYSVSREKKERFSLILESASTNQTSMYLCASRTKYRQTSGSSINEQFFGPGTRLTVL.

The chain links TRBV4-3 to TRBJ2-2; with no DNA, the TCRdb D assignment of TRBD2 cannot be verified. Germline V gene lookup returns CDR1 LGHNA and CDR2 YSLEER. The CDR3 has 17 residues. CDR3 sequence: CASSQVPRLAGHGELFF.

The CDR3 sequence is CSARDPRQGTFYEQYF. This chain links TRBV20-1 with TRBJ2-7; TCRdb's assignment of TRBD1 cannot be checked, as there is no DNA. The length of the CDR3 is 16 residues. The V gene's germline CDR1 is DFQATT and CDR2 SNEGSKA (reference sequence).

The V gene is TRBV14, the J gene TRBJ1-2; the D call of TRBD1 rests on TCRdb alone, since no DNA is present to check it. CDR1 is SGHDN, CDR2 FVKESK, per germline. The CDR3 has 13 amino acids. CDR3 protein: CASSQLDRSGYTF.

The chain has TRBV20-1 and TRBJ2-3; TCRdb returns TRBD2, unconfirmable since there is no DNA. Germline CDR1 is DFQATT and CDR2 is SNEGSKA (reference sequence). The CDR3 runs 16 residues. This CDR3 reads CSARDLTGPSTDTQYF.

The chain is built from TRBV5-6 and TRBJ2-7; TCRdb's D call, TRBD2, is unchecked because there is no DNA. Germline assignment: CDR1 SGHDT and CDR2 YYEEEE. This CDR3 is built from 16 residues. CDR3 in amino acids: CASSLPGTSGIYEQYF.